This entry lists 26 T cell receptor beta chains sequenced from one sample in a study of regulatory T cells in long-lasting Graves disease. Noted time point: newly diagnosed GD, antithyroid drugs for less than 3 months. The TCR library was made from RNA that had been extracted from PBMCs in TRIzol. With iRepertoire HTBI primers and Arm-PCR of CDR3 regions, TCR beta libraries were built. TCRdb recomputed calls from the multiplex PCR reads with MiXCR, one row per CDR3 protein. The sample includes approximately 210,000 distinct CDR3 sequences, approximately 16% of them seen just once. The material was peripheral blood mononuclear cells (PBMCs), obtained at new diagnosis, from a patient treated with antithyroid drugs. Receptors originate from a female donor with Graves disease.

The chain links TRBV7-6 to TRBJ2-5; 14 bases align to TRBD2. V shed 4 bases and J 5 bases; nucleotides not matched to a gene: 6. CDR3 length equals 16 residues. CDR1 is SGHVS and CDR2 is FNYEAQ in the germline V gene. In DNA form, the CDR3 reads TGTGCCAGCAGCTCGACTAGCGGGAGGGCCATGGAGACCCAGTACTTC. As protein: CASSSTSGRAMETQYF.

This clonotype was counted ten times or more. The V and J genes are TRBV10-3 and TRBJ2-1, with 15 bases fitting TRBD2. CDR1 ENHRY and CDR2 SYGVKD come from the germline V gene. The CDR3 is 14 residues long. V lost 11 bases, J lost 8 bases, and 7 bases stayed unmatched. CDR3 in amino acids: CASGLAGGLYEQFF. For the CDR3, the DNA is TGTGCCTCCGGACTAGCGGGAGGGCTCTATGAGCAGTTCTTC.

This clonotype was counted only a few times. The chain employs TRBV15 and TRBJ2-7, with TRBD2 matching over 11 bases. This CDR3 is 14 amino acids long. Per germline, CDR1 LNHNV and CDR2 YYDKDF (reference sequence). The trim removed 3 bases at V and 6 bases at J, leaving 4 bases unmatched. The CDR3 DNA is TGTGCCACCAGCAGTGCACTAGCGGGAGTCGAGCAGTACTTC. Its protein is CATSSALAGVEQYF.

The sample holds many counts of this clonotype. V gene TRBV24-1 combines with J gene TRBJ2-3, with 7 bases identical to TRBD1. The germline CDR1 and CDR2 sequences are KGHDR and SFDVKD. This CDR3 contains 13 residues. Trimming took 10 bases from V and 4 from J; bases not matched to a gene: 7. As DNA, the CDR3 is TGTGCCACTTCCCGGGACAGATCAGATACGCAGTATTTT. This translates into CATSRDRSDTQYF.

This clonotype was observed many times. V usage is TRBV2 and J usage is TRBJ2-1; D not resolved. Trimming pared 7 bases from V and 0 bases from J, leaving 13 bases between. The CDR3 length is 15 residues. Germline CDR1 SNHLY, CDR2 FYNNEI. CDR3 in amino acids: CASMRSESSYNEQFF. The CDR3 coding sequence is TGTGCCAGCATGCGGTCTGAGAGCTCCTACAATGAGCAGTTCTTC.

This clonotype was counted a few times. The gene calls are TRBV5-6 and TRBJ2-2; possible D gene TRBD2, 6 bases. The CDR3 is 16 residues long. CDR1 and CDR2 (germline): SGHDT, YYEEEE. Trimming removed 4 bases at V and 5 bases at J, with 18 bases between. CDR3 protein: CASSRWRDSVTGELFF. The CDR3 region has the DNA TGTGCCAGCAGCCGGTGGAGGGATAGCGTGACCGGGGAGCTGTTTTTT.

This clonotype was seen repeatedly, ten times or more. V gene TRBV28 combines with J gene TRBJ1-6; 7 nucleotides match TRBD1. The CDR3 is 16 amino acids. From germline, CDR1 is MDHEN and CDR2 SYDVKM. Unmatched junction bases numbered 14, after V lost 6 bases and J lost 9 bases. The CDR3 sequence is CASSRLHTGVVSPLHF. The CDR3 DNA is TGTGCCAGCAGCCGCCTCCACACAGGGGTAGTTTCACCCCTCCACTTT.

This clonotype was counted at least ten times. This chain links TRBV12-3 or TRBV12-4 with TRBJ2-2, with D perhaps TRBD2 (6 bases). This CDR3 has 15 amino acids. Trimming took 6 bases from V and 2 from J, leaving 13 bases between them. The CDR3 region has the DNA TGTGCCAGCAGGCCCGCCGGGACTAACACCGGGGAGCTGTTTTTT. Amino acid sequence: CASRPAGTNTGELFF.

This clonotype was observed a handful of times. The CDR3 DNA reads as TGTGCCAGCAGGGACAGGGGGCACGGCACCAAAAACATTCAGTACTTC. It specifies CASRDRGHGTKNIQYF. The rearrangement joins TRBV6-2 or TRBV6-3 to TRBJ2-4; 11 positions agree with TRBD1. The germline gives CDR1 MNHEY, CDR2 SVGEGT. This CDR3 has 16 amino acids. After removal of 6 bases from V and 2 bases from J, the junction contained 6 bases not matched to a gene.

In this sample, this clonotype turned up many times. This chain uses TRBV6-2 or TRBV6-3 with TRBJ1-5; the D is unclear. CDR3 length: 13 amino acids. Trimming pared 6 bases from V and 11 bases from J, leaving 17 bases between. From germline, CDR1 is MNHEY and CDR2 SVGEGT. This CDR3 reads CASRPSGREAQHF. The CDR3 DNA is TGTGCCAGCAGACCCTCCGGTCGGGAGGCCCAGCATTTT.

This clonotype came up many times. The chain employs TRBV11-3 and TRBJ2-1; 10 bases map to TRBD2. The CDR3 spans 16 residues. CDR1 and CDR2 (germline): SGHNT, YENEEA. Losses at the gene ends were 0 bases for V and 2 bases for J; bases not matched to a gene: 1. The CDR3 is CASSLEGTSAYNEQFF. The CDR3, as DNA: TGTGCCAGCAGCTTAGAAGGGACTAGCGCCTACAATGAGCAGTTCTTC.

The sample holds a few counts of this clonotype. This could be a read error, since a much larger clone is one nucleotide away. The J gene is TRBJ2-6, the V gene TRBV2, with TRBD2 matching over 7 bases. Looked up from germline, CDR1 is SNHLY and CDR2 is FYNNEI. The CDR3 length is 16 residues. In DNA form, the CDR3 reads TGTGCCAGCGGTGAATTCGGGGGGTCTGGGGCCAACGTCCTGACTTTC. Its translation: CASGEFGGSGANVLTF.

This clonotype was picked up many times. J is TRBJ2-1 and V is TRBV19; no clear D gene. Germline V gives CDR1 LNHDA, CDR2 SQIVND (reference sequence). With 0 bases removed from V and 4 bases from J, the gap between germline ends came to 7 bases. The CDR3 totals 14 residues. In nucleotides, the CDR3 is TGTGCCAGTAGTATAGATTTCGCATACAATGAGCAGTTCTTC. Encoded protein: CASSIDFAYNEQFF.

This clonotype came up many times. This rearrangement joins TRBV19 to TRBJ2-6; 10 bases map to TRBD1. Trimming cost V 9 bases and J 1 base; bases outside gene matches: 9. CDR3 length: 17 residues. Germline assignment: CDR1 LNHDA and CDR2 SQIVND (reference sequence). CDR3 in amino acids: CASRLRDRGSGANVLTF. In nucleotides, the CDR3 is TGTGCCAGCCGTCTCCGGGACAGGGGTTCTGGGGCCAACGTCCTGACTTTC. Full variable domain (rest looked up from reference TRBV19 and TRBJ2-6): DGGITQSPKYLFRKEGQNVTLSCEQNLNHDAMYWYRQDPGQGLRLIYYSQIVNDFQKGDIAEGYSVSREKKESFPLTVTSAQKNPTAFYLCASRLRDRGSGANVLTFGAGSRLTVL.

Many counts were recorded for this clonotype. The chain joins TRBV20-1 to TRBJ2-7; D is tentatively TRBD1 or TRBD2 (6 bases each). Germline V lookup: CDR1 DFQATT, CDR2 SNEGSKA (reference sequence). The CDR3 totals 13 residues. This CDR3 reads CSYRDLVSFEQYF. The CDR3 DNA sequence: TGCAGCTACAGGGACTTGGTATCTTTCGAGCAGTACTTC.

In its sample, this clonotype was seen many times. The chain carries TRBV7-2 and TRBJ1-1; 8 nucleotides align to TRBD1. The CDR3 runs to 16 residues. J was trimmed by 4 bases and V by 1 base; bases with no gene match: 8. Germline values: CDR1 SGHTA, CDR2 FQGNSA. DNA of the CDR3: TGTGCCAGCAGCTTAGAATCGGCTACAGGGGGCACTGAAGCTTTCTTT. It is translated as CASSLESATGGTEAFF.

Ten or more counts support this clonotype. This sequence joins TRBV7-2 and TRBJ1-2; D gene ambiguous. This CDR3 has 18 residues. V lost 1 base and J lost 2, with 20 bases in between. Germline CDR1 SGHTA, CDR2 FQGNSA. Here the CDR3 DNA reads TGTGCCAGCAGCTTAGATTTCCCCGGCGGCCAGCTGAACTATGGCTACACCTTC. Protein sequence: CASSLDFPGGQLNYGYTF.

The table lists this clonotype with many counts. V and J are TRBV30 and TRBJ1-2; tentatively, D is TRBD1 (6 bases). Germline CDR1 is GTSNPN and CDR2 is SVGIG (reference sequence). V was pared by 4 bases and J by 2 bases, with 8 bases between. The CDR3 runs 12 residues. CDR3 DNA sequence: TGTGCCTGGAACGGGGGCAACTATGGCTACACCTTC. Translating gives CAWNGGNYGYTF.

This clonotype was observed many times. This chain uses TRBV19 with TRBJ2-3, with 8 bases identical to TRBD2. The ends lost 5 bases at V and 0 bases at J; junction bases unmatched: 4. The CDR3 runs 15 residues. Germline values: CDR1 LNHDA, CDR2 SQIVND (reference sequence). The CDR3 reads CASSSTSVSTDTQYF. In DNA, the CDR3 is TGTGCCAGTAGTTCGACTAGCGTTAGCACAGATACGCAGTATTTT.

This clonotype appeared many times. V gene TRBV20-1 combines with J gene TRBJ2-1; 8 nucleotides match TRBD2. Germline lookup yields CDR1 DFQATT and CDR2 SNEGSKA (reference sequence). The CDR3 runs 14 residues. V shed 0 bases and J 9 bases; nucleotides not matched to a gene: 7. As DNA, the CDR3 is TGCAGTGCTAGAGAAGAGCGGGAGTCGGGTGAGCAGTTCTTC. It encodes CSAREERESGEQFF.

This clonotype occurred many times. J is TRBJ1-2 and V is TRBV27; D uncertain. CDR3 length: 12 amino acids. The V end lost 6 bases, the J end lost 7 bases, and 12 bases lay between the germline ends. Germline loops: CDR1 MNHEY, CDR2 SMNVEV (reference sequence). CDR3 in amino acids: CASRRSIGGYTF. The CDR3 DNA follows: TGTGCCAGCAGGCGGAGCATAGGTGGCTACACCTTC.

The chain recombines TRBV6-1 with TRBJ2-3; D may be TRBD1 (7 bases). Germline V gene lookup returns CDR1 MNHNS and CDR2 SASEGT. There are 16 residues in the CDR3. V was cut by 4 bases and J by 6 bases, with 20 bases left in between. The CDR3: CASSASRGTFVDTQYF. CDR3 in DNA: TGTGCCAGCAGTGCCAGCAGGGGGACTTTTGTCGATACGCAGTATTTT.

This clonotype was seen repeatedly, ten times or more. V is TRBV12-3 or TRBV12-4 and J is TRBJ2-1; no definite D call. V lost 1 base and J 7 bases, leaving 5 bases between the germline ends. This CDR3 region has 12 residues. CDR3 nucleotide sequence: TGTGCCAGCAGTTTAGGGATGAATGAGCAGTTCTTC. Amino acids: CASSLGMNEQFF.

This clonotype appeared many times. CDR3 in DNA: TGTGCCAGCAGTAATCCCGGGCCGCGCAGGACTGAAGCTTTCTTT. Protein sequence: CASSNPGPRRTEAFF. The chain has TRBV6-1 and TRBJ1-1; D is ambiguous. The V end lost 5 bases, the J end lost 5 bases, and 18 bases lay between the germline ends. CDR1 and CDR2 (germline): MNHNS, SASEGT. The CDR3 has 15 residues.

The sample holds many counts of this clonotype. The chain carries TRBV11-2 and TRBJ1-4; D is undetermined. The CDR3 totals 16 residues. Germline V CDR1 and CDR2: SGHAT, FQNNGV. V was clipped by 5 bases and J by 0 bases, with 13 bases between them. CDR3 sequence (DNA): TGTGCCAGCAGCCCCGGGATGCAGACAACTAATGAAAAACTGTTTTTT. Protein sequence: CASSPGMQTTNEKLFF.

This clonotype was observed at least ten times. V and J are TRBV28 and TRBJ2-7; D is uncertain. The CDR3 has 11 amino acids. V lost 5 bases and J 7 bases, leaving 9 bases between the germline ends. The germline V gene has CDR1 MDHEN and CDR2 SYDVKM. The CDR3 bases are TGTGCCAGCAGTGTAACACGGGAGCAGTACTTC. Amino acid sequence: CASSVTREQYF.